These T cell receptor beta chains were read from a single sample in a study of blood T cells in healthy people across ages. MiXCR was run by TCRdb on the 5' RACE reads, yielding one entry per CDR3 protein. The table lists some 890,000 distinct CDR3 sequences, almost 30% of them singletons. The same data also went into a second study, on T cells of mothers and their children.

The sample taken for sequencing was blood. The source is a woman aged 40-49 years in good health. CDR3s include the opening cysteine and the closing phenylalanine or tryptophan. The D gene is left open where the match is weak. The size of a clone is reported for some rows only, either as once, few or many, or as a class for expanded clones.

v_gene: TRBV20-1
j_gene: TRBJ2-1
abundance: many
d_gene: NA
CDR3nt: TGCAGTGCTAGAGATGCTCAATGGCGGGCGGCCTACAATGAGCAGTTCTTC
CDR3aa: CSARDAQWRAAYNEQFF

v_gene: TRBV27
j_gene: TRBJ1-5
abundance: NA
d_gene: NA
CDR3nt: TGTGCCAGCAGTTCTGGCAATTTAAATCAGCCCCAGCATTTT
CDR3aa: CASSSGNLNQPQHF

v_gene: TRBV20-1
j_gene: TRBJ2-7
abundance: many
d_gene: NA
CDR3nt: TGCAGTGCTAGGTCCTCCGAGCAGTACTTC
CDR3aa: CSARSSEQYF

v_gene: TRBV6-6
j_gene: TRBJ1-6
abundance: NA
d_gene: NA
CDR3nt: TGTGCCAGCAGTCCGGATATGGGAGACTCACCCCTCCACTTT
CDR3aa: CASSPDMGDSPLHF

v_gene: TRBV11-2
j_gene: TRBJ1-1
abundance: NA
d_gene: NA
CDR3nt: TGTGCCAGCAGCTTGGACGTACGAAACACTGAAGCTTTCTTT
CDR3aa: CASSLDVRNTEAFF

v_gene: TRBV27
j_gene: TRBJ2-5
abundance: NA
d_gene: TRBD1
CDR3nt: TGTGCCAGCAAGTGGGGACAGGGGGTACAGACCCAGTACTTC
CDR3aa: CASKWGQGVQTQYF

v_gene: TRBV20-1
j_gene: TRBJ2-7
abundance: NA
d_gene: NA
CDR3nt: TGCAGTGCTAGAGGGCTCGACAGAGACGAGCAGTACTTC
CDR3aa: CSARGLDRDEQYF

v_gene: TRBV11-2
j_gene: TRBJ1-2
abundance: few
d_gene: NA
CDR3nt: TGTGCCAGCAGCTTAGAGGGATCTGGCCACACCTTC
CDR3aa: CASSLEGSGHTF

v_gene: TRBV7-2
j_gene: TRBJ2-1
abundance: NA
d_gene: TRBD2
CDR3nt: TGTGCCAGCAGCTTAGAACTAGCGGGGGCTTTCTACAATGAGCAGTTCTTC
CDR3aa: CASSLELAGAFYNEQFF

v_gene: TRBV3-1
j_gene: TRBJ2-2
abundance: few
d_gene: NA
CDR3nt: TGTGCCAGCAGCCAAGGACATATACACACCGGGGAGCTGTTTTTT
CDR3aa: CASSQGHIHTGELFF

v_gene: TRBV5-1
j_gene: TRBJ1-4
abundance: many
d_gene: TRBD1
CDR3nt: TGCGCCAGCAGCTTACAGGGGGGGAATGAAAAACTGTTTTTT
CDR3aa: CASSLQGGNEKLFF

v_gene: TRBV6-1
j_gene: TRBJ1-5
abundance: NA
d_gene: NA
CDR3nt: TGTGCCAGCAGGACGTATCCTGGACAGAATAGCAATCAGCCCCAGCATTTT
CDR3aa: CASRTYPGQNSNQPQHF

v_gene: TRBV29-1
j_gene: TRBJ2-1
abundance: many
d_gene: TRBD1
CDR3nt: TGCAGCGTTCGTACCCGGGACAGGGAGTGGTCCTACAATGAGCAGTTCTTC
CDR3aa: CSVRTRDREWSYNEQFF

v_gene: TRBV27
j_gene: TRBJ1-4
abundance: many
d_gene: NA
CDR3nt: TGTGCCAGCCGAACAACTAATGAAAAACTGTTTTTT
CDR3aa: CASRTTNEKLFF

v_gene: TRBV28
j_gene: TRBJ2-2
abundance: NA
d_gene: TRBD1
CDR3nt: TGTGCCAGCAGTTCGGCAATACAGGGGACCGGGGAGCTGTTTTTT
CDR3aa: CASSSAIQGTGELFF

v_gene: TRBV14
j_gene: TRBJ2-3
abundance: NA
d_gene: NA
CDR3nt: TGTGCCAGCAGCCACACTCTAGCAGATACGCAGTATTTT
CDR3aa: CASSHTLADTQYF

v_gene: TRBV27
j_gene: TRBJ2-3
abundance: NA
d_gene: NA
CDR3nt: TGTGCCACCATAGACAGCAGCACAGATACGCAGTATTTT
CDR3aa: CATIDSSTDTQYF

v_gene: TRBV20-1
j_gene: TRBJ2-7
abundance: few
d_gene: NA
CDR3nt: TGCAGTGCAAACACGAAAGACTCCTACGAGCAGTACTTC
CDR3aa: CSANTKDSYEQYF

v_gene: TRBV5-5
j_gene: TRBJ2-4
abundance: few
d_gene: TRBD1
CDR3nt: TGTGCCAGCAGCCCAGGGACAGGGGGAAACATTCAGTACTTC
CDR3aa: CASSPGTGGNIQYF

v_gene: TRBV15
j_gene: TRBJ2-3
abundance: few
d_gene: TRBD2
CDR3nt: TGTGCCACCAGCAGTTTCCCCCCCGGGCTAGCGGGGTCCACAGATACGCAGTATTTT
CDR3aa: CATSSFPPGLAGSTDTQYF

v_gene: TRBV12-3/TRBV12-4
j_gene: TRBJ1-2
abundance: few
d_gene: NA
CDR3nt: TGTGCCAGCAGCCATGTTTTGGGGCCCCAGGGCTACACCTTC
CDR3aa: CASSHVLGPQGYTF

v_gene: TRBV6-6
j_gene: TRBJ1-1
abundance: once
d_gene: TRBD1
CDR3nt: TGTGCCAGCAGCATTACAGGGGGCCACACTGAAGCTTTCTTT
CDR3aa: CASSITGGHTEAFF

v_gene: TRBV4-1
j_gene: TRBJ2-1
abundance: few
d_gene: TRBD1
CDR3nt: TGCGCCAGCAGCCCCACAGACAGGGCGACCTACAATGAGCAGTTCTTC
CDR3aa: CASSPTDRATYNEQFF

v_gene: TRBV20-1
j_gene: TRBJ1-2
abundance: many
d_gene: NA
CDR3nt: TGCAGTGCCTATGCCGGGCCAACTTCGGGCTATGGCTACACCTTC
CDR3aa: CSAYAGPTSGYGYTF

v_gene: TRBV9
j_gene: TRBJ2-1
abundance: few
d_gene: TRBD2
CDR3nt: TGTGCCAGCAGCGCTCCGGGGGGGGGATCCTACAATGAGCAGTTCTTC
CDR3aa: CASSAPGGGSYNEQFF

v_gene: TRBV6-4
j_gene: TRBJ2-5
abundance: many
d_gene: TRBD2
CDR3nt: TGTGCCAGCAGTAGACTAGCGGGGGAACAAGAGACCCAGTACTTC
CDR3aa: CASSRLAGEQETQYF

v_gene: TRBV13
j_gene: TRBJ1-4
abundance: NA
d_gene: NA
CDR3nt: TGTGCCAGCAGCTTCTTCAGGGCGGGGGAAAAACTGTTTTTT
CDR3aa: CASSFFRAGEKLFF

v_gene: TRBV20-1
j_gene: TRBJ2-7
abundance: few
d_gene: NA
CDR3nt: TGCAGTGCTAGGAAGGTGGGGTCCTCTCGGCCCGAGCAGTACTTC
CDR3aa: CSARKVGSSRPEQYF

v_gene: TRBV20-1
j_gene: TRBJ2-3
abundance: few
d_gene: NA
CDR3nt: TGCAGTGCTAGAGGGGACTCCTCAGGATGGACAGATACGCAGTATTTT
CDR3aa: CSARGDSSGWTDTQYF

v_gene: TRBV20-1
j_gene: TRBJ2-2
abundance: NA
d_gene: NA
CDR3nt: NA
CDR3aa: CSARRGVGSCFF

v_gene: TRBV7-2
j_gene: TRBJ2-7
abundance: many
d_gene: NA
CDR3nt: TGTGCCAGCAGCTTGTCACCCCTCGGGACCTACGAGCAGTACTTC
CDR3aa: CASSLSPLGTYEQYF

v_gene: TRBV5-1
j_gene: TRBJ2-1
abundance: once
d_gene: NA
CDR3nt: TGCGCCAGCAGCTTCGAGGGGCCAGATGAGCAGTTCTTC
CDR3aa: CASSFEGPDEQFF

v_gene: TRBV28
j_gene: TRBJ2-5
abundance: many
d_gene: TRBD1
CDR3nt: TGTGCCAGCAGTTCCCACACAGGGGAAGAGACCCAGTACTTC
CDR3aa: CASSSHTGEETQYF

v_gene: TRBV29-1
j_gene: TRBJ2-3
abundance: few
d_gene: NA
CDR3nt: TGCAGCGTTGAAGGGGGCCAGGGAGATACGCAGTATTTT
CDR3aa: CSVEGGQGDTQYF

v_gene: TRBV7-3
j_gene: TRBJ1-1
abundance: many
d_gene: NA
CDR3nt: TGTGCCAGCAGCCCCTCCTCCACGAACACTGAAGCTTTCTTT
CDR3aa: CASSPSSTNTEAFF

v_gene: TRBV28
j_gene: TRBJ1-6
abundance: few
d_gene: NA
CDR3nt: TGTGCCAGCAGTTTATACAGGGCGAAGGACATTAATTCACCCCTCCACTTT
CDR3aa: CASSLYRAKDINSPLHF

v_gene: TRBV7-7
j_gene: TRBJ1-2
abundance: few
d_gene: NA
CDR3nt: TGTGCTAGCAGGGGTGGAGAGGATGGCTACACCTTC
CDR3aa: CASRGGEDGYTF

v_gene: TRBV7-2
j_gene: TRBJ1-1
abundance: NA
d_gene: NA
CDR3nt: TGTGCCAGCAGTCCGGACGGGGCGGGGACTGAAGCTTTCTTT
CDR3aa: CASSPDGAGTEAFF

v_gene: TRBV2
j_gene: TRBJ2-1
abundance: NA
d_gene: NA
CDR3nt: TGTGCCAGCAGTGTTGCGGAGAATGAGCAGTTCTTC
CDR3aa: CASSVAENEQFF

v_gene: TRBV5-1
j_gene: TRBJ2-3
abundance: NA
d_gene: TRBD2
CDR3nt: TGCGCCAGCAAGGGTCCTAGACTAGCGGGGGGCGGAGTGTTGGATACGCAGTATTTT
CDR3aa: CASKGPRLAGGGVLDTQYF

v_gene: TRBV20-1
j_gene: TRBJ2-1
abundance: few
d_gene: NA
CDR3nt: TGCAGTGCTAACCCGGGTCTATACAATGAGCAGTTCTTC
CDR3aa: CSANPGLYNEQFF

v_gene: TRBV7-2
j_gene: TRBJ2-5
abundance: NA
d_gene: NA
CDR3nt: TGTGCCAGCAGCCAAGGGGGGGCCCCCGAGACCCAGTACTTC
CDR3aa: CASSQGGAPETQYF

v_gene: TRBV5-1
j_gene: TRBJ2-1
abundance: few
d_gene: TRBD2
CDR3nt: TGCGCCAGCAGCAGCGATTCTAGCGGGGGGGCCCGTGAGCAGTTCTTC
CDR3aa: CASSSDSSGGAREQFF

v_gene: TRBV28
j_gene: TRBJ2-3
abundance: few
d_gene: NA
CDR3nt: TGTGCCAGCAGTTTATATGCGGGGCGATACACAGATACGCAGTATTTT
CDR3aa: CASSLYAGRYTDTQYF

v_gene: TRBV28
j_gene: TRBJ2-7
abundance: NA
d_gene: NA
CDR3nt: TGTGCCAGCAGTTCTAGGCAGACCTACGAGCAGTACTTC
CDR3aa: CASSSRQTYEQYF

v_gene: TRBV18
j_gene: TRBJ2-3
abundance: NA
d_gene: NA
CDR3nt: TGTGCCAGCTCACCGAGGCAGGATCAGAAGTATAGCACAGATACGCAGTATTTT
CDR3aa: CASSPRQDQKYSTDTQYF